This T cell receptor beta chain was captured by sequencing in a study of blood T cell repertoires in COVID-19. Sequenced by immunoSEQ multiplex PCR; TCRdb stores in-frame clones only, minus some. The sample lists about 430,000 clones, around nine tenths occurring once. This TCR came from a woman aged 18 to 35 who had been exposed to COVID-19. Sequencing used PBMCs or T cells enriched from blood (not recorded which).

DNA of the CDR3: TGTGCCAGCAGTTTTCAACAGGGTCGGGGTGGCTACACCTTC. Protein sequence: CASSFQQGRGGYTF. The chain couples TRBV27 to TRBJ1-2; the D gene is possibly TRBD1 (6 bases). Germline V CDR1 and CDR2: MNHEY, SMNVEV (reference sequence). The CDR3 totals 14 residues. Trimming took off 3 bases at V and 7 bases at J, with 15 bases between the two ends.